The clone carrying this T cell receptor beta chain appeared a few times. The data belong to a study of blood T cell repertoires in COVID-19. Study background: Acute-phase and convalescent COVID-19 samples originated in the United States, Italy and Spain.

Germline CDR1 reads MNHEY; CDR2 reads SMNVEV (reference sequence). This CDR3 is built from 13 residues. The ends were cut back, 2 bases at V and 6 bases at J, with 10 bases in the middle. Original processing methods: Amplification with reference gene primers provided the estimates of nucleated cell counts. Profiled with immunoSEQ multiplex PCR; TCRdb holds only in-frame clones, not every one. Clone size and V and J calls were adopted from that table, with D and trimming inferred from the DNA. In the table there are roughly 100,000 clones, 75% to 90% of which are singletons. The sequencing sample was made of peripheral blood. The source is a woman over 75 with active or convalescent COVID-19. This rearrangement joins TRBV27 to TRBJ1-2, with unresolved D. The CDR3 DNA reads TGTGCCAGCAGTTTAGAGGGTCAGAATGGCTACACCTTC. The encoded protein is CASSLEGQNGYTF.